This paragraph covers one TCR beta chain sequence. The antigen remains undetermined. This sample is drawn from a study of shared clonotypes between healthy human individuals. Clones were sequenced by immunoSEQ multiplex PCR, and TCRdb holds only the in-frame ones, with some missing. This sample has hundreds of thousands of clones, with about 96% found just once. This CDR3 contains 14 residues. V shed 7 bases, J shed 0 bases, and the junction held 6 bases outside the gene matches. The germline V gene encodes CDR1 LGHNA and CDR2 YNFKEQ. CD45RO-negative CD8 cells positively selected for CCR7 made up the naive population, which excluded terminally differentiated effector memory CD45RA+ cells. Study-wide findings and caveats: Few donors restricted represented genetic and exposure-history diversity. In contrast to clonotypes shared by all four donors, non-shared clonotypes had lower generation probabilities. Estimated clonotype richness was generally higher in naive than memory subsets.

The origin of this receptor is a woman under 40 in good health. The chain couples TRBV4-2 to TRBJ2-7; 7 positions match TRBD1. Specimen: naive CD8+ T cells sorted from blood. This chain's CDR3 is CASNEGGDSYEQYF. The CDR3 coding sequence is TGTGCCAGCAACGAAGGGGGCGACTCCTACGAGCAGTACTTC.